The source of this T cell receptor (beta chain) is a study of PD-1 blockade in classical Hodgkin lymphoma. Time point meaning: cycle 4 day 1 (C4D1), after more than 5 weeks of nivolumab. Every one of the patients relapsed after autologous stem cell transplantation (brentuximab vedotin exposure was variable). V lost 8 bases to trimming and J lost 4 bases, with 9 bases between them. The CDR3 runs 11 residues. From germline, CDR1 is MNHNY and CDR2 SVGAGI (reference sequence). Generated by immunoSEQ multiplex PCR, the TCRdb table keeps only in-frame clones and is missing some. Of 50,000 or so clones listed, around 90% are singletons. Comments on this clone: What it recognizes is unknown.

General observations from the study: Undefined causes, possibly disease activity or prior therapy, underlie the repertoire differences. CD4+ TCR diversity, unlike CD8+, rose significantly by C4D1. According to reports, newly diagnosed patients had lower baseline TCR diversity than healthy donors, and relapsed/refractory patients had lower baseline TCR diversity still. Whoever responded completely had baseline diversity much like that seen in newly diagnosed patients.

The sample here was peripheral blood mononuclear cells (PBMCs), taken before the fourth cycle of nivolumab. This clonotype was sampled from a human donor with classical Hodgkin lymphoma. The chain employs TRBV6-6 and TRBJ2-7; D may be TRBD2 (6 bases). CDR3 sequence: CASRREYEQYF. The CDR3 DNA reads as TGTGCCAGCCGGAGGGAATACGAGCAGTACTTC.